This is a list of T cell receptor beta chains from one sample in a study of blood T cell repertoires in COVID-19. Data came from immunoSEQ multiplex PCR; TCRdb stores just in-frame clones and leaves some out. This repertoire shows some 300,000 clones, roughly 89% found once; its top ten account for about a tenth. Source material: PBMCs or T cells enriched from blood (not recorded which). The receptors derive from a woman aged 25 to 39 who had recovered from COVID-19. Each CDR3 is given with its conserved first and last residue. The order of the fields is clone size, V gene, D gene, J gene, CDR3 DNA, CDR3 protein. The D gene is left open where the match is weak. Expanded clones are given a class, and other clones once, few, many or no size at all.

clone size: NA
V gene: TRBV10-3
D gene: TRBD2
J gene: TRBJ2-1
CDR3 DNA: TGTGCCATCGGACTGACCGGGACTAGCGGGAGATCCTACAATGAGCAGTTCTTC
CDR3 protein: CAIGLTGTSGRSYNEQFF

clone size: NA
V gene: TRBV3-1/TRBV3-2
D gene: NA
J gene: TRBJ1-1
CDR3 DNA: TGTGCCAGCAGCCAAAGCTTAGGGGACACTGAAGCTTTCTTT
CDR3 protein: CASSQSLGDTEAFF

clone size: few
V gene: TRBV6-5
D gene: TRBD1
J gene: TRBJ1-2
CDR3 DNA: TGTGCCAGCACTACAGGGGGTTATGGCTACACCTTC
CDR3 protein: CASTTGGYGYTF

clone size: NA
V gene: TRBV12-3/TRBV12-4
D gene: TRBD2
J gene: TRBJ2-3
CDR3 DNA: TGTGCCACGACTAGCGGCGGGGCAGATACGCAGTATTTT
CDR3 protein: CATTSGGADTQYF

clone size: NA
V gene: TRBV7-9
D gene: TRBD2
J gene: TRBJ2-2
CDR3 DNA: TGTGCCAGCAGCTCAGGACTAGTAACCGGGGAGCTGTTTTTT
CDR3 protein: CASSSGLVTGELFF

clone size: NA
V gene: TRBV28
D gene: TRBD1
J gene: TRBJ1-5
CDR3 DNA: TGTGCCAGCAGTCCGAGTCACAGGGGACCTCAGCCCCAGCATTTT
CDR3 protein: CASSPSHRGPQPQHF

clone size: NA
V gene: TRBV28
D gene: TRBD1
J gene: TRBJ1-3
CDR3 DNA: TGTGCCAGCGTACAAAACAGGGGGCTTGGAAACACCATATATTTT
CDR3 protein: CASVQNRGLGNTIYF

clone size: NA
V gene: TRBV6-2/TRBV6-3
D gene: TRBD1
J gene: TRBJ1-2
CDR3 DNA: TGTGCCAGCAGTTCACAGGGGTTTTCGGATGGCTACACCTTC
CDR3 protein: CASSSQGFSDGYTF

clone size: once
V gene: TRBV2
D gene: TRBD1
J gene: TRBJ2-5
CDR3 DNA: TGTGCCAGCAATACAGGGGGTCGGGAGACCCAGTACTTC
CDR3 protein: CASNTGGRETQYF

clone size: few
V gene: TRBV5-6
D gene: NA
J gene: TRBJ1-5
CDR3 DNA: TGTGCCAGCAGCTTGGCCGAAGGGGCATATAGCAATCAGCCCCAGCATTTT
CDR3 protein: CASSLAEGAYSNQPQHF

clone size: NA
V gene: TRBV7-9
D gene: NA
J gene: TRBJ1-5
CDR3 DNA: TGTGCCAGCAGCCGAGATAATCAGCCCCAGCATTTT
CDR3 protein: CASSRDNQPQHF

clone size: NA
V gene: TRBV4-1
D gene: TRBD2
J gene: TRBJ2-3
CDR3 DNA: TGCGCCAGCAGCCGGCGACTAGCGGGAGGCCGGGATACGCAGTATTTT
CDR3 protein: CASSRRLAGGRDTQYF

clone size: NA
V gene: TRBV7-2
D gene: TRBD2
J gene: TRBJ2-7
CDR3 DNA: TGTGCCAGCAGCTCGACTAGCGGGTATTCCGAGCAGTACTTC
CDR3 protein: CASSSTSGYSEQYF

clone size: NA
V gene: TRBV28
D gene: NA
J gene: TRBJ2-7
CDR3 DNA: TGTGCCAGCAGTTTTCGTAAATTGGGAACAGGGTACTACGAGCAGTACTTC
CDR3 protein: CASSFRKLGTGYYEQYF

clone size: NA
V gene: TRBV9
D gene: NA
J gene: TRBJ1-4
CDR3 DNA: TGTGCCAGCTCCGGGGGGCCTGGAGGTGAAAAACTGTTTTTT
CDR3 protein: CASSGGPGGEKLFF

clone size: once
V gene: TRBV2
D gene: TRBD1
J gene: TRBJ1-5
CDR3 DNA: TGTGCCAGCAGTGCCGAGACCGGGACAGGGTATCAGCCCCAGCATTTT
CDR3 protein: CASSAETGTGYQPQHF

clone size: NA
V gene: TRBV21-1
D gene: NA
J gene: TRBJ1-5
CDR3 DNA: TGTGCCAGCAGCAAATATCTAGGGACAGGGGACGACCAGCCCCAGCATTTT
CDR3 protein: CASSKYLGTGDDQPQHF

clone size: many
V gene: TRBV6-5
D gene: NA
J gene: TRBJ2-1
CDR3 DNA: TGTGCCAGCAGATCCGCTGACACTTCCTACAATGAGCAGTTCTTC
CDR3 protein: CASRSADTSYNEQFF

clone size: NA
V gene: TRBV21-1
D gene: NA
J gene: TRBJ2-7
CDR3 DNA: TGTGCCAGCAGCCGGGGGCGGGACAGGGGAACCTACGAGCAGTACTTC
CDR3 protein: CASSRGRDRGTYEQYF

clone size: once
V gene: TRBV19
D gene: NA
J gene: TRBJ2-1
CDR3 DNA: TGTGCCAGTAGTAGAACCTTCGACAGTTTATGGTACAATGAGCAGTTCTTC
CDR3 protein: CASSRTFDSLWYNEQFF

clone size: NA
V gene: TRBV6-1
D gene: TRBD2
J gene: TRBJ2-1
CDR3 DNA: TGTGCCAGCAGTGAAATCGGGTTAGCGGGAGGTTACTACAATGAGCAGTTCTTC
CDR3 protein: CASSEIGLAGGYYNEQFF

clone size: NA
V gene: TRBV10-3
D gene: TRBD2
J gene: TRBJ2-7
CDR3 DNA: TGTGCCATCAGTGGCGGGGGATCCTACGAGCAGTACTTC
CDR3 protein: CAISGGGSYEQYF

clone size: NA
V gene: TRBV10-3
D gene: NA
J gene: TRBJ1-1
CDR3 DNA: TGTGCCATCAGTGATTCCGGGATTCGGAACACTGAAGCTTTCTTT
CDR3 protein: CAISDSGIRNTEAFF

clone size: NA
V gene: TRBV10-2
D gene: TRBD1
J gene: TRBJ1-1
CDR3 DNA: TGCGCCAGCAGTGAGGAGACAGGGCTCACTGAAGCTTTCTTT
CDR3 protein: CASSEETGLTEAFF

clone size: NA
V gene: TRBV13
D gene: NA
J gene: TRBJ1-4
CDR3 DNA: TGTGCCAGCAGCTTTGTCACAACTAATGAAAAACTGTTTTTT
CDR3 protein: CASSFVTTNEKLFF

clone size: once
V gene: TRBV14
D gene: TRBD1
J gene: TRBJ2-7
CDR3 DNA: TGTGCCAGCAGCCAAGAAAACAGGGGTTACGAGCAGTACTTC
CDR3 protein: CASSQENRGYEQYF

clone size: NA
V gene: TRBV10-2
D gene: TRBD1
J gene: TRBJ2-2
CDR3 DNA: TGCGCCAGCAGTGAAGGGACAGGGGTTACCGGGGAGCTGTTTTTT
CDR3 protein: CASSEGTGVTGELFF

clone size: few
V gene: TRBV27
D gene: NA
J gene: TRBJ1-6
CDR3 DNA: TGTGCCAGCAGTTTGGTCAGGGGTGGCCCCCTCCACTTT
CDR3 protein: CASSLVRGGPLHF

clone size: NA
V gene: TRBV10-3
D gene: NA
J gene: TRBJ1-2
CDR3 DNA: TGTGCCATCAGTGAGTCGACGGGAGGGGACGGCTACACCTTC
CDR3 protein: CAISESTGGDGYTF

clone size: once
V gene: TRBV10-3
D gene: TRBD1
J gene: TRBJ1-5
CDR3 DNA: TGTGCCATCAGCCCCGGGACAGCGCTCAATCAGCCCCAGCATTTT
CDR3 protein: CAISPGTALNQPQHF

clone size: NA
V gene: TRBV7-2
D gene: NA
J gene: TRBJ1-5
CDR3 DNA: TGTGCCAGCAGCCTGAGGGTGGATTTCGGTCAGCCCCAGCATTTT
CDR3 protein: CASSLRVDFGQPQHF

clone size: NA
V gene: TRBV18
D gene: TRBD1
J gene: TRBJ1-5
CDR3 DNA: TGTGCCAGCTCCTTCACCCGGACAGGGACTCAGCCCCAGCATTTT
CDR3 protein: CASSFTRTGTQPQHF

clone size: NA
V gene: TRBV7-6
D gene: NA
J gene: TRBJ2-5
CDR3 DNA: TGTGCCAGCAGCGATAGGGGGGGCGGAGAGACCCAGTACTTC
CDR3 protein: CASSDRGGGETQYF

clone size: NA
V gene: TRBV28
D gene: NA
J gene: TRBJ2-1
CDR3 DNA: TGTGCCAGCAGTCCGGATGGACAGCACTACAATGAGCAGTTCTTC
CDR3 protein: CASSPDGQHYNEQFF

clone size: NA
V gene: TRBV27
D gene: NA
J gene: TRBJ2-1
CDR3 DNA: TGTGCCAGCAATGCTTGGTCAGTCGCGGGGAATGAGCAGTTCTTC
CDR3 protein: CASNAWSVAGNEQFF

clone size: NA
V gene: TRBV5-1
D gene: NA
J gene: TRBJ1-2
CDR3 DNA: TGCGCCAGCAGCTTCTATTCCGGGACAACCGGCAGTGGCTACACCTTC
CDR3 protein: CASSFYSGTTGSGYTF

clone size: NA
V gene: TRBV6-4
D gene: TRBD1
J gene: TRBJ1-1
CDR3 DNA: TGTGCCAGCACCGACAGGGCGGGGAGCACTGAAGCTTTCTTT
CDR3 protein: CASTDRAGSTEAFF

clone size: few
V gene: TRBV10-2
D gene: NA
J gene: TRBJ1-3
CDR3 DNA: TGCGCCAGCGGGGACGGGGGGTTAAACACCATATATTTT
CDR3 protein: CASGDGGLNTIYF

clone size: NA
V gene: TRBV9
D gene: NA
J gene: TRBJ1-1
CDR3 DNA: TGTGCCAGCAGCCCTCCACGCAGCACTGAAGCTTTCTTT
CDR3 protein: CASSPPRSTEAFF